The clone carrying this T cell receptor beta chain has just a few counts. This sample is drawn from a study of molecular identifiers for immune sequencing clone quantification. TCRdb re-called the PCR reads through MiXCR, storing one row per CDR3 protein. The sample includes some 320,000 distinct CDR3 sequences, roughly 24% of them seen just once. The germline gives CDR1 SQVTM, CDR2 ANQGSEA. Trimming left V 5 bases short and J 6 bases short, with 14 bases between. The CDR3 consists of 12 residues. The chain couples TRBV29-1 to TRBJ2-7, with D maybe TRBD2 (6 bases). Sequencing was performed on naive CD8+ T cells from blood, with Jurkat cell RNA spiked in. Subset of the sample: FACS-sorted CD8+CD4-CCR7+CD45RA+ naive T cells. This sequence originates from a human donor in good health. Some libraries in this study had Jurkat cell RNA spiked in. CDR3 amino acids: CSVTGGAGEQYF. The CDR3 DNA reads TGCAGCGTTACCGGAGGGGCCGGCGAGCAGTACTTC.